The 31 T cell receptor beta chains in this list originate from one sample, sequenced in a study of cytomegalovirus exposure and HLA in healthy donors. The table came from immunoSEQ multiplex PCR; TCRdb's copy has only in-frame clones and leaves some out. The data hold 55,000 to 70,000 clones, with around 94% observed a single time. Sequencing was performed on PBMCs. These receptors all stem from a man aged 18 to 35 in good health and CMV-seronegative.

This sequence joins TRBV25-1 and TRBJ2-1; 9 bases line up with TRBD2. Per germline, CDR1 MGHDK and CDR2 SYGVNS. Losses at the gene ends were 3 bases for V and 6 bases for J; bases not matched to a gene: 9. This CDR3 is 16 amino acids long. CDR3 protein: CASSDIGGRAFNEQFF. The CDR3 coding sequence is TGTGCCAGCAGTGACATTGGCGGGAGGGCCTTCAATGAGCAGTTCTTC. Based on the CDR3 plus reference TRBV25-1 and TRBJ2-1, the full variable domain is EADIYQTPRYLVIGTGKKITLECSQTMGHDKMYWYQQDPGMELHLIHYSYGVNSTEKGDLSSESTVSRIRTEHFPLTLESARPSHTSQYLCASSDIGGRAFNEQFFGPGTRLTVL.

This clone has more than one count but fewer than ten. V gene TRBV2 combines with J gene TRBJ2-3, with 10 bases identical to TRBD2. The germline CDR1 and CDR2 sequences are SNHLY and FYNNEI. J was trimmed by 3 bases and V by 5 bases; bases with no gene match: 5. CDR3 length: 15 amino acids. This CDR3 is CASSTLAGGTDTQYF. The CDR3 DNA reads as TGTGCCAGCAGTACCTTAGCGGGAGGAACAGATACGCAGTATTTT.

This chain joins TRBV7-2 and TRBJ1-2; D call uncertain. The CDR3 consists of 14 residues. V was clipped by 2 bases and J by 5 bases, with 12 bases between them. CDR1 is SGHTA, CDR2 FQGNSA, per germline. The CDR3: CASSLTQNKYGYTF. The CDR3 DNA is TGTGCCAGCAGCTTAACACAGAACAAGTATGGCTACACCTTC.

J is TRBJ1-2 and V is TRBV28, with TRBD1 matching over 8 bases. The CDR3 is made up of 15 amino acids. With V trimmed by 6 bases and J by 3 bases, 9 bases remained unmatched. Germline V CDR1 and CDR2: MDHEN, SYDVKM. The CDR3 spells CASSGQGGGHYGYTF. The CDR3 nucleotides read TGTGCCAGCAGCGGACAGGGAGGGGGGCACTATGGCTACACCTTC.

This chain uses TRBV6-4 with TRBJ1-2; D is unresolved. The CDR3 contains 13 residues. Trimming shortened V by 6 bases and J by 8 bases, and 16 bases separated the two germline ends. Looked up from germline, CDR1 is MRHNA and CDR2 is SNTAGT. CDR3 bases: TGTGCCAGCAGATCGTCGGGAGTAGGCGGCTACACCTTC. It is translated as CASRSSGVGGYTF.

This chain uses TRBV7-9 with TRBJ2-7; TRBD2 might be the D (6 bases). The CDR3 consists of 14 residues. Trimming removed 4 bases from V and 6 bases from J, with 16 bases in between. In germline, CDR1 is SEHNR, CDR2 FQNEAQ (reference sequence). CDR3 in DNA: TGTGCCAGCAGCTCGGGAGTCGTCCCTCTCGAGCAGTACTTC. It translates to CASSSGVVPLEQYF.

The chain employs TRBV30 and TRBJ2-3, with TRBD1 as a possible D gene (6 bases). Trimming took off 4 bases at V and 2 bases at J, with 13 bases between the two ends. This CDR3 spans 14 amino acids. Germline V gene lookup returns CDR1 GTSNPN and CDR2 SVGIG (reference sequence). In nucleotides, the CDR3 is TGTGCCTGGAAATCAGGGGCCAACACAGATACGCAGTATTTT. As protein: CAWKSGANTDTQYF. The full variable domain, rest sourced from reference TRBV30 and TRBJ2-3, is SQTIHQWPATLVQPVGSPLSLECTVEGTSNPNLYWYRQAAGRGLQLLFYSVGIGQISSEVPQNLSASRPQDRQFILSSKKLLLSDSGFYLCAWKSGANTDTQYFGPGTRLTVL.

The V call is TRBV6-1, the J call TRBJ2-1; 8 bases match TRBD2. Germline CDR1 and CDR2: MNHNS and SASEGT. J was trimmed by 8 bases and V by 8 bases; bases with no gene match: 11. This CDR3 has 14 amino acids. CDR3 in amino acids: CASEKRERPYEQFF. DNA of the CDR3: TGTGCCAGCGAAAAGCGGGAGCGCCCCTATGAGCAGTTCTTC.

This clone was detected only a few times. This chain uses TRBV7-9 with TRBJ2-7; maybe TRBD1 (6 bases). Germline CDR1 is SEHNR and CDR2 is FQNEAQ (reference sequence). CDR3 length equals 12 residues. The V end lost 7 bases, the J end lost 7 bases, and 14 bases lay between the germline ends. The CDR3: CASTETGNEQYF. The CDR3 nucleotides read TGTGCCAGCACCGAAACAGGGAATGAGCAGTACTTC.

The chain uses TRBV27 and TRBJ1-3; a possible D gene is TRBD1 (5 bases). The CDR3 is 15 residues long. Germline-derived CDR1 and CDR2 are MNHEY and SMNVEV (reference sequence). The V end was cut by 2 bases, the J end by 0 bases, with 8 bases between. CDR3 protein: CASSLIGGSGNTIYF. CDR3 coding DNA: TGTGCCAGCAGTTTAATCGGGGGCTCTGGAAACACCATATATTTT.

The rearrangement links TRBV2 to TRBJ2-5; possibly TRBD1 for D (7 bases). The CDR3 runs 14 residues. Trimming left V 7 bases short and J 5 bases short, with 17 bases between. The germline V gene has CDR1 SNHLY and CDR2 FYNNEI. The chain's CDR3 is CASIMTGTWETQYF. The CDR3 bases are TGTGCCAGCATTATGACAGGGACTTGGGAGACCCAGTACTTC.

This rearrangement joins TRBV7-2 to TRBJ2-7; tentatively, D is TRBD2 (5 bases). CDR3 length: 14 amino acids. Germline V lookup: CDR1 SGHTA, CDR2 FQGNSA. V lost 1 base and J lost 4, with 11 bases in between. Here the CDR3 reads CASSLGGSRYEQYF. The CDR3 nucleotides read TGTGCCAGCAGCTTAGGAGGGAGTAGGTACGAGCAGTACTTC. Supplemented by reference TRBV7-2 and TRBJ2-7, the full variable domain reads GAGVSQSPSNKVTEKGKDVELRCDPISGHTALYWYRQSLGQGLEFLIYFQGNSAPDKSGLPSDRFSAERTGGSVSTLTIQRTQQEDSAVYLCASSLGGSRYEQYFGPGTRLTVT.

This chain uses TRBV27 with TRBJ1-6; the match to TRBD1 covers 8 bases. There are 18 residues in the CDR3. From germline, CDR1 is MNHEY and CDR2 SMNVEV (reference sequence). V lost 2 bases to trimming and J lost 9 bases; unmatched junction nucleotides: 15. DNA for the CDR3: TGTGCCAGCAGTTTAGACCCCCCTTACAGGGGGTGGGCTTCACCCCTCCACTTT. It is translated as CASSLDPPYRGWASPLHF.

This rearrangement joins TRBV7-8 to TRBJ2-1; TRBD2 might be the D (6 bases). Germline lookup yields CDR1 SGHVS and CDR2 FQNEAQ. With 3 bases removed from V and 6 bases from J, the gap between germline ends came to 9 bases. CDR3 length: 13 residues. The CDR3 region has the DNA TGTGCCAGCAGCTTGACTAGGACCAATGAGCAGTTCTTC. It translates to CASSLTRTNEQFF.

The V gene is TRBV13, the J gene TRBJ2-7; 7 bases agree with TRBD2. With 5 bases clipped from V and 2 bases from J, the junction kept 9 bases outside the gene matches. The germline V gene has CDR1 PRHDT and CDR2 FYEKMQ (reference sequence). The CDR3 has 15 residues. CDR3 amino acids: CASSQSGEDTYEQYF. CDR3 DNA: TGTGCCAGCAGCCAAAGCGGGGAAGACACCTACGAGCAGTACTTC.

This CDR3 reads CASSLGHQYYEQYF. In DNA, the CDR3 is TGTGCCAGCAGCTTAGGGCACCAGTACTACGAGCAGTACTTC. The chain recombines TRBV7-2 with TRBJ2-7; unclear D gene. CDR3 length: 14 residues. Germline CDR1 and CDR2: SGHTA and FQGNSA. Trimming removed 1 base from V and 3 bases from J, with 10 bases in between. Variable domain in full (rest from reference TRBV7-2 and TRBJ2-7): GAGVSQSPSNKVTEKGKDVELRCDPISGHTALYWYRQSLGQGLEFLIYFQGNSAPDKSGLPSDRFSAERTGGSVSTLTIQRTQQEDSAVYLCASSLGHQYYEQYFGPGTRLTVT.

This clone came up a few times. This chain joins TRBV7-2 and TRBJ1-5, with D perhaps TRBD1 (5 bases). V lost 3 bases to trimming and J lost 5 bases, with 5 bases between them. This CDR3 is built from 12 residues. Germline V gives CDR1 SGHTA, CDR2 FQGNSA. CDR3 DNA sequence: TGTGCCAGCAGCTTCAGGGATCAGCCCCAGCATTTT. Translated: CASSFRDQPQHF.

The J gene is TRBJ2-3, the V gene TRBV6-5, with D maybe TRBD2 (6 bases). Germline values: CDR1 MNHEY, CDR2 SVGAGI. The CDR3 is made up of 13 amino acids. V lost 6 bases and J lost 1, with 8 bases in between. As DNA, the CDR3 is TGTGCCAGCAGCCCTAGCGGCACAGATACGCAGTATTTT. As protein: CASSPSGTDTQYF.

The chain couples TRBV9 to TRBJ2-5; 14 nucleotides match TRBD2. J was trimmed by 5 bases and V by 3 bases; bases with no gene match: 6. Germline assignment: CDR1 SGDLS and CDR2 YYNGEE. The CDR3 sequence is 16 residues long. CDR3 sequence: CASSARLAGGLETQYF. The CDR3 DNA sequence: TGTGCCAGCAGCGCCCGACTAGCGGGAGGGCTGGAGACCCAGTACTTC. The variable domain in full, with the rest retrieved from reference TRBV9 and TRBJ2-5, is DSGVTQTPKHLITATGQRVTLRCSPRSGDLSVYWYQQSLDQGLQFLIQYYNGEERAKGNILERFSAQQFPDLHSELNLSSLELGDSALYFCASSARLAGGLETQYFGPGTRLLVL.

The chain employs TRBV19 and TRBJ1-5; 7 bases map to TRBD1. The length of the CDR3 is 15 residues. V shed 3 bases, J shed 3 bases, and the junction held 5 bases outside the gene matches. CDR1 is LNHDA, CDR2 SQIVND, per germline (reference sequence). The DNA of the CDR3 is TGTGCCAGTAGTATTGTCCAGGGGGACAATCAGCCCCAGCATTTT. It translates to CASSIVQGDNQPQHF. The whole variable domain, remainder taken from reference TRBV19 and TRBJ1-5, is DGGITQSPKYLFRKEGQNVTLSCEQNLNHDAMYWYRQDPGQGLRLIYYSQIVNDFQKGDIAEGYSVSREKKESFPLTVTSAQKNPTAFYLCASSIVQGDNQPQHFGDGTRLSIL.

The CDR3 DNA reads as TGTGCCAGCAGTCATGACGGAAGAGGCTCCTACAATGAGCAGTTCTTC. Translated, it gives CASSHDGRGSYNEQFF. The chain uses TRBV28 and TRBJ2-1, with unresolved D. Between the trimmed V and J ends, which lost 5 bases and 0 bases, there was a span of 14 bases. Per germline, CDR1 MDHEN and CDR2 SYDVKM. The CDR3 covers 16 residues.

V is TRBV21-1 and J is TRBJ1-4; TRBD1 is the table's D call, not checked against the DNA. TRBV21-1 is a pseudogene locus. The CDR3 runs to 16 residues. CDR3 coding DNA: TGTGCCAGCAGCAAAGAGGGGACAGGGAATAGGTCCGAACTGTTTTTT. Protein sequence: CASSKEGTGNRSELFF.

The rearrangement links TRBV4-2 to TRBJ2-3, with 12 bases lining up with TRBD2. With 3 bases clipped from V and 1 base from J, the junction kept 8 bases outside the gene matches. Germline assignment: CDR1 LGHNA and CDR2 YNFKEQ. The CDR3 sequence is 18 residues long. The CDR3 bases are TGTGCCAGCAGCCAGCGGGCGCTAGCGGGAGGGGGCACAGATACGCAGTATTTT. Residues: CASSQRALAGGGTDTQYF.

The chain is built from TRBV14 and TRBJ2-1; a weak D match, TRBD1 (6 bases). Trimming pared 2 bases from V and 5 bases from J, leaving 16 bases between. This CDR3 has 16 amino acids. Germline V gene sequence: CDR1 SGHDN, CDR2 FVKESK. The CDR3 is CASSQKGVLRDNEQFF. The CDR3 coding sequence is TGTGCCAGCAGCCAAAAGGGGGTCTTACGGGACAATGAGCAGTTCTTC.

The chain carries TRBV11-3 and TRBJ2-1; maybe TRBD1 (6 bases). Trimming pared 5 bases from V and 9 bases from J, leaving 8 bases between. The germline V gene encodes CDR1 SGHNT and CDR2 YENEEA. The CDR3 runs 11 residues. Here the CDR3 reads CASSQTGEQFF. The DNA for the CDR3 is TGTGCCAGCAGCCAGACAGGTGAGCAGTTCTTC.

This clone is a singleton in its sample. The chain has TRBV10-2 and TRBJ1-2; TRBD1 aligns across 8 bases. J lost 4 bases, V lost 2 bases, and 6 bases had no gene match. This CDR3 has 15 residues. CDR1 WSHSY and CDR2 SAAADI come from the germline V gene. The CDR3 DNA sequence: TGCGCCAGCAGTGAGAGGGCAGGGGGCGGCTATGGCTACACCTTC. This translates into CASSERAGGGYGYTF.

The chain recombines TRBV7-9 with TRBJ1-2; possible D gene TRBD1, 6 bases. Trimming took 4 bases from V and 2 from J, leaving 8 bases between them. The CDR3 runs to 13 residues. The V gene's germline CDR1 is SEHNR and CDR2 FQNEAQ (reference sequence). CDR3: CASSSGQNYGYTF. DNA of the CDR3: TGTGCCAGCAGCTCCGGACAGAACTATGGCTACACCTTC.

The genes are TRBV7-2 and TRBJ1-2; a weak D match, TRBD1 (5 bases). Trimming took 5 bases from V and 8 from J, leaving 24 bases between them. In germline, CDR1 is SGHTA, CDR2 FQGNSA. The CDR3 is 16 residues long. DNA for the CDR3: TGTGCCAGCAGCCCCAGCCGGGACTCCCCCGTTGAGGGCTACACCTTC. Translating it yields CASSPSRDSPVEGYTF. Using reference TRBV7-2 and TRBJ1-2 for the parts outside the CDR3, the full variable domain is GAGVSQSPSNKVTEKGKDVELRCDPISGHTALYWYRQSLGQGLEFLIYFQGNSAPDKSGLPSDRFSAERTGGSVSTLTIQRTQQEDSAVYLCASSPSRDSPVEGYTFGSGTRLTVV.

The rearrangement links TRBV5-1 to TRBJ1-2; 9 nucleotides agree with TRBD1. This CDR3 spans 14 amino acids. Unmatched junction bases numbered 7, after V lost 2 bases and J lost 8 bases. Germline V lookup: CDR1 SGHRS, CDR2 YFSETQ. The CDR3 spells CASSFPGQGWGYTF. CDR3 coding DNA: TGCGCCAGCAGCTTCCCGGGACAGGGATGGGGCTACACCTTC.

The V and J genes are TRBV5-5 and TRBJ1-2; 8 bases map to TRBD1. V gave up 3 bases and J gave up 6 bases; unmatched junction bases: 7. Looked up from germline, CDR1 is SGHKS and CDR2 is YYEKEE (reference sequence). The CDR3 is 14 residues long. CDR3 in amino acids: CASSSPPGQDGYTF. CDR3 DNA: TGTGCCAGCAGCTCGCCACCGGGACAGGATGGCTACACCTTC. The whole variable domain, remainder taken from reference TRBV5-5 and TRBJ1-2, is DAGVTQSPTHLIKTRGQQVTLRCSPISGHKSVSWYQQVLGQGPQFIFQYYEKEERGRGNFPDRFSARQFPNYSSELNVNALLLGDSALYLCASSSPPGQDGYTFGSGTRLTVV.

The chain recombines TRBV9 with TRBJ1-2, with TRBD1 as a possible D gene (5 bases). The CDR3 contains 16 residues. V shed 2 bases and J shed 10 bases, with 24 bases lying between them. The germline gives CDR1 SGDLS, CDR2 YYNGEE. The CDR3 DNA reads as TGTGCCAGCAGCGTCCACCAGTCCGGGACGGGAGGGGACTACACCTTC. This translates into CASSVHQSGTGGDYTF. Full variable domain (missing parts from reference TRBV9 and TRBJ1-2): DSGVTQTPKHLITATGQRVTLRCSPRSGDLSVYWYQQSLDQGLQFLIQYYNGEERAKGNILERFSAQQFPDLHSELNLSSLELGDSALYFCASSVHQSGTGGDYTFGSGTRLTVV.